This TCR beta chain was recorded in a study of cytomegalovirus exposure and HLA in healthy donors. Overall study context: Both the approximately 130 validation repertoires and the roughly 700 first-cohort repertoires used the same platform, as reported by a later analysis.

General study findings and limits: Researchers counted roughly 160 TCR beta chains as cytomegalovirus-associated. Subsequent analysis found a tendency for first-cohort TCR clusters to co-occur within the 95 to 150 validation repertoires. In vitro testing confirmed a few CMV-associated chains as specific for CMV antigens.

Clones were read by immunoSEQ multiplex PCR, and TCRdb kept only the in-frame ones, dropping some. The data hold around 70,000 clones, with nearly 95% observed a single time. Worth noting for this clone: Antigen specificity is unknown.

The CDR3 has 14 residues. CDR1 and CDR2 (germline): LNHDA, SQIVND (reference sequence). Trimming took 3 bases from V and 0 from J, leaving 6 bases between them. The material sequenced was PBMCs. The sequence was collected from a man between 18 and 29 years old in good health and CMV-seropositive. This chain connects TRBV19 to TRBJ1-5, with unresolved D. The chain's CDR3 is CASSISYSNQPQHF. As DNA, the CDR3 is TGTGCCAGTAGTATCAGTTATAGCAATCAGCCCCAGCATTTT. Variable domain in full (rest from reference TRBV19 and TRBJ1-5): DGGITQSPKYLFRKEGQNVTLSCEQNLNHDAMYWYRQDPGQGLRLIYYSQIVNDFQKGDIAEGYSVSREKKESFPLTVTSAQKNPTAFYLCASSISYSNQPQHFGDGTRLSIL.